This is a list of T cell receptor beta chains from one sample in a study of blood T cell repertoires in COVID-19. The assay was immunoSEQ multiplex PCR, and TCRdb's table has in-frame clones only and misses some. The table records approximately 69,000 clones, roughly 90% of them present only once. Input material: peripheral blood. Receptors were obtained from a man in his fifties or sixties with acute or convalescent COVID-19. CDR3s include the opening cysteine and the closing phenylalanine or tryptophan. The D gene is left open where the match is weak. Clone sizes are given selectively: once, few, many, or a class where the clone is expanded.

V: TRBV5-6; size: .; D: TRBD1; J: TRBJ1-4; CDR3: CASSWGTGGVTNEKLFF; DNA: TGTGCCAGCAGCTGGGGGACAGGGGGAGTAACTAATGAAAAACTGTTTTTT
V: TRBV7-6; size: .; D: .; J: TRBJ2-1; CDR3: CASAGTVSSYNEQFF; DNA: TGTGCCAGTGCGGGGACGGTAAGCTCCTACAATGAGCAGTTCTTC
V: TRBV19; size: .; D: .; J: TRBJ2-7; CDR3: CASSSGSSYEQYF; DNA: TGTGCCAGTAGTAGCGGCTCCTCCTACGAGCAGTACTTC
V: TRBV4-3; size: .; D: .; J: TRBJ1-2; CDR3: CASSQVVEGANYGYTF; DNA: TGCGCCAGCAGCCAAGTAGTGGAGGGAGCTAACTATGGCTACACCTTC
V: TRBV29-1; size: .; D: TRBD1; J: TRBJ1-5; CDR3: CSVAGQGEDGNQPQHF; DNA: TGCAGCGTTGCTGGACAGGGGGAAGATGGCAATCAGCCCCAGCATTTT
V: TRBV18; size: once; D: TRBD1; J: TRBJ1-2; CDR3: CASSPPGGGGYGYTF; DNA: TGTGCCAGCTCACCACCCGGAGGGGGCGGGTATGGCTACACCTTC
V: TRBV14; size: .; D: TRBD1; J: TRBJ1-2; CDR3: CASSQDDGTGLFGYTF; DNA: TGTGCCAGCAGCCAAGACGACGGGACAGGGCTGTTTGGCTACACCTTC
V: TRBV10-3; size: .; D: TRBD2; J: TRBJ2-1; CDR3: CASQTSGGPNEQFF; DNA: TGTGCCTCTCAGACTAGCGGGGGCCCCAATGAGCAGTTCTTC
V: TRBV9; size: .; D: TRBD1; J: TRBJ1-2; CDR3: CASSAITGGAAGYTF; DNA: TGTGCCAGCAGCGCAATAACAGGGGGAGCTGCTGGCTACACCTTC
V: TRBV29-1; size: .; D: .; J: TRBJ2-7; CDR3: CSVETTSYEQYF; DNA: TGCAGCGTTGAGACAACCTCCTACGAGCAGTACTTC
V: TRBV5-1; size: .; D: TRBD2; J: TRBJ2-3; CDR3: CATGLAGTDTQYF; DNA: TGCGCCACCGGACTAGCGGGAACAGATACGCAGTATTTT
V: TRBV2; size: .; D: .; J: TRBJ1-3; CDR3: CASSRQGKSSGNTIYF; DNA: TGTGCCAGCAGCCGGCAGGGCAAGAGCTCTGGAAACACCATATATTTT
V: TRBV29-1; size: .; D: TRBD1; J: TRBJ2-1; CDR3: CSVPPGQGSSYNEQFF; DNA: TGCAGCGTTCCTCCGGGACAGGGGAGCTCCTACAATGAGCAGTTCTTC
V: TRBV19; size: .; D: TRBD2; J: TRBJ2-2; CDR3: CASSITSGSITGELFF; DNA: TGTGCCAGTAGTATCACTAGCGGGAGTATCACCGGGGAGCTGTTTTTT
V: TRBV27; size: .; D: .; J: TRBJ2-7; CDR3: CASSWRSGALSYEQYF; DNA: TGTGCCAGCAGTTGGAGGTCAGGGGCCCTCTCCTACGAGCAGTACTTC
V: TRBV29-1; size: .; D: .; J: TRBJ2-3; CDR3: CSVQQGSTDTQYF; DNA: TGCAGCGTTCAACAGGGCAGCACAGATACGCAGTATTTT